One and the same sample provided the 15 T cell receptor beta chains below, sequenced in a study of cytotoxic CD8 clonotypes in ibrutinib-treated CLL. The table came from immunoSEQ multiplex PCR; TCRdb's copy has only in-frame clones and leaves some out. This table has around 92,000 clones, over 60% appearing once. The sample consisted of PBMCs, taken after 24 months of ibrutinib treatment. These TCRs come from a human donor with chronic lymphocytic leukemia.

CDR3 protein: CASIPGQTNTEAFF. DNA for the CDR3: TGCGCCAGCATTCCGGGACAGACGAACACTGAAGCTTTCTTT. The rearrangement joins TRBV10-2 to TRBJ1-1; 7 nucleotides agree with TRBD1. The V gene's germline CDR1 is WSHSY and CDR2 SAAADI. With V trimmed by 7 bases and J by 1 base, 6 bases remained unmatched. The CDR3 extends over 14 amino acids.

This clone was detected only once. The J gene is TRBJ1-2, the V gene TRBV6-1, with a weak D call TRBD1 (5 bases). Germline V gene lookup returns CDR1 MNHNS and CDR2 SASEGT. V gave up 6 bases and J gave up 6 bases, with 14 bases separating them. This CDR3 is built from 13 residues. The CDR3 loop is CASRMTVPDGYTF. The CDR3 bases are TGTGCCAGCAGGATGACAGTCCCGGATGGCTACACCTTC.

The V and J genes are TRBV18 and TRBJ1-2; D possibly corresponds to TRBD1 (5 bases). V lost 5 bases, J lost 2 bases, and 9 bases lay in between. The CDR3 extends over 13 amino acids. Germline CDR1 is KGHSH and CDR2 is LQKENI. The CDR3 bases are TGTGCCAGCTCAGAGGACACCAACTATGGCTACACCTTC. Translation gives CASSEDTNYGYTF.

This sequence joins TRBV5-1 and TRBJ1-1, with D perhaps matching TRBD1 (6 bases). This CDR3 contains 16 residues. Germline V CDR1 and CDR2: SGHRS, YFSETQ. Trimming cost V 3 bases and J 0 bases, with 15 bases left between them. Written as DNA, the CDR3 is TGCGCCAGCAGCTACTATGACCGGACAGTGAACACTGAAGCTTTCTTT. Amino acid sequence: CASSYYDRTVNTEAFF.

The chain recombines TRBV4-1 with TRBJ1-3; tentative D call: TRBD1 (5 bases). CDR1 is MGHRA, CDR2 YSYEKL, per germline. Trimming pared 0 bases from V and 0 bases from J, leaving 9 bases between. CDR3 length equals 16 residues. CDR3 residues: CASSQERGSSGNTIYF. The CDR3 bases are TGCGCCAGCAGCCAAGAGCGGGGGAGCTCTGGAAACACCATATATTTT.

The chain employs TRBV15 and TRBJ1-1; no firm D call. The CDR3 extends over 14 amino acids. V was trimmed by 0 bases and J by 7 bases, leaving 12 bases between them. Germline CDR1 reads LNHNV; CDR2 reads YYDKDF (reference sequence). CDR3 in DNA: TGTGCCACCAGCAGAGATGGCCGGCGGGGTGAAGCTTTCTTT. Residues: CATSRDGRRGEAFF.

The chain recombines TRBV7-6 with TRBJ2-5, with 7 bases fitting TRBD2. CDR1 and CDR2 from the germline V gene are SGHVS and FNYEAQ. The CDR3 sequence is 14 residues long. V lost 3 bases, J lost 6 bases, and 7 bases stayed unmatched. CDR3 amino acids: CASSLSGMRKTQYF. The CDR3 region has the DNA TGTGCCAGCAGCTTGAGCGGGATGAGGAAGACCCAGTACTTC.

CDR3 nucleotide sequence: TGTGCCAGTAGTCCCGGACAGGGGGGCGCCTACGAGCAGTACTTC. This translates into CASSPGQGGAYEQYF. The chain has TRBV19 and TRBJ2-7; 10 positions match TRBD1. J lost 2 bases, V lost 5 bases, and 6 bases had no gene match. This CDR3 comprises 15 residues. Germline V gene lookup returns CDR1 LNHDA and CDR2 SQIVND (reference sequence). Looking up the rest from reference TRBV19 and TRBJ2-7 gives the full variable domain: DGGITQSPKYLFRKEGQNVTLSCEQNLNHDAMYWYRQDPGQGLRLIYYSQIVNDFQKGDIAEGYSVSREKKESFPLTVTSAQKNPTAFYLCASSPGQGGAYEQYFGPGTRLTVT.

This rearrangement joins TRBV19 to TRBJ2-7; perhaps TRBD1 as D (5 bases). V was pared by 6 bases and J by 3 bases, with 9 bases between. There are 12 residues in the CDR3. Germline V CDR1 and CDR2: LNHDA, SQIVND (reference sequence). Written as DNA, the CDR3 is TGTGCCAGTAGATCCGACAGCTACGAGCAGTACTTC. Amino acids: CASRSDSYEQYF.

DNA for the CDR3: TGTGCCAGCAGCTCCGAGACTAGCGGGGGATACAATGAGCAGTTCTTC. Translated, it gives CASSSETSGGYNEQFF. J is TRBJ2-1 and V is TRBV7-2; 12 nucleotides match TRBD2. The CDR3 sequence is 16 residues long. Trimming cost V 4 bases and J 4 bases; bases outside gene matches: 5. Looked up from germline, CDR1 is SGHTA and CDR2 is FQGNSA.

The chain combines TRBV4-1 with TRBJ1-4, with a possible D match to TRBD1 (5 bases). The CDR3 is 14 residues long. From germline, CDR1 is MGHRA and CDR2 YSYEKL. V was clipped by 8 bases and J by 3 bases, with 13 bases between them. CDR3 residues: CASSGGTANEKLFF. The CDR3, as DNA: TGCGCCAGCTCCGGGGGAACGGCTAATGAAAAACTGTTTTTT.

The chain joins TRBV7-6 to TRBJ1-5; D is possibly TRBD1 (5 bases). CDR1 and CDR2 (germline): SGHVS, FNYEAQ. Trimming took 6 bases from V and 6 from J, leaving 18 bases between them. This CDR3 is built from 15 residues. The CDR3: CASRRWLGVGQPQHF. The DNA for the CDR3 is TGTGCCAGCAGGAGATGGCTAGGGGTGGGTCAGCCCCAGCATTTT. Full variable domain (outside the CDR3, taken from reference TRBV7-6 and TRBJ1-5): GAGVSQSPRYKVTKRGQDVALRCDPISGHVSLYWYRQALGQGPEFLTYFNYEAQQDKSGLPNDRFSAERPEGSISTLTIQRTEQRDSAMYRCASRRWLGVGQPQHFGDGTRLSIL.

This clone appeared once. V usage is TRBV27 and J usage is TRBJ2-1; tentatively, D is TRBD1 (5 bases). The CDR3 has 13 residues. V shed 4 bases and J shed 12 bases, with 16 bases lying between them. Germline-derived CDR1 and CDR2 are MNHEY and SMNVEV (reference sequence). In nucleotides, the CDR3 is TGTGCCAGCAGTTCCTCGACTTGGGGCGGGCAGTTCTTC. This sequence encodes CASSSSTWGGQFF.

The chain has TRBV28 and TRBJ2-7; weak D call: TRBD2 (6 bases). CDR3 length: 14 amino acids. CDR1 and CDR2 (germline): MDHEN, SYDVKM. V was clipped by 7 bases and J by 0 bases, with 13 bases between them. The DNA for the CDR3 is TGTGCCAGCATTAGCGGAGCTGTCTCCTACGAGCAGTACTTC. Translation: CASISGAVSYEQYF.

The count of this clone is one. The rearrangement joins TRBV19 to TRBJ1-2, with D possibly TRBD1 on 6 matching bases. The ends were cut back, 6 bases at V and 0 bases at J, with 17 bases in the middle. The CDR3 totals 16 residues. Germline V CDR1 and CDR2: LNHDA, SQIVND (reference sequence). The CDR3 sequence: CASRLNTGRANYGYTF. CDR3 sequence (DNA): TGTGCCAGTAGACTCAATACAGGGAGAGCTAACTATGGCTACACCTTC.